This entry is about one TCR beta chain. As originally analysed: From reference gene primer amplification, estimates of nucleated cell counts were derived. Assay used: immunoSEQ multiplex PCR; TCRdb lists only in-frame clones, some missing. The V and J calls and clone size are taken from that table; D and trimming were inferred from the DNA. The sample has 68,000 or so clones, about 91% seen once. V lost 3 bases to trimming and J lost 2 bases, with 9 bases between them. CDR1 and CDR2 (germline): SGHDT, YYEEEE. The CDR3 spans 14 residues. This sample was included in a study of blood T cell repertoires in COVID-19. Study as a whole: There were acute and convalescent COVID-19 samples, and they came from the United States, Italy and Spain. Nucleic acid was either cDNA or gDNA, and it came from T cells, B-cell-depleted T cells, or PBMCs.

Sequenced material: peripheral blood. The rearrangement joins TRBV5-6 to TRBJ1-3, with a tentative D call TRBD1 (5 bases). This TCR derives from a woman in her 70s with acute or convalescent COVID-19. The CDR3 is CASSSGQTGNTIYF. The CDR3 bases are TGTGCCAGCAGCTCTGGACAAACTGGAAACACCATATATTTT. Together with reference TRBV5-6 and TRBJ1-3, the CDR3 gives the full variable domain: DAGVTQSPTHLIKTRGQQVTLRCSPKSGHDTVSWYQQALGQGPQFIFQYYEEEERQRGNFPDRFSGHQFPNYSSELNVNALLLGDSALYLCASSSGQTGNTIYFGEGSWLTVV.